Listed below are T cell receptor beta chains from one sample, sequenced in a study of T cell responses to AZD1222 COVID-19 vaccine. Repertoires were generated with immunoSEQ multiplex PCR, while TCRdb's copy carries only in-frame clones and drops some. The sample yields roughly 100,000 clones, more than 75% seen once. The sample was peripheral blood, taken on day 0 of AZD1222 vaccination. The receptors originated from an adult in good health. CDR3s include the opening cysteine and the closing phenylalanine or tryptophan. A D gene is named only where the DNA matches it firmly. Rows may omit the clone size; those that give it use once, few, many or a size class.

j_call clone_size v_call d_call cdr3_nt cdr3_aa
TRBJ1-2 - TRBV19 - TGTGCCAGTAGTATGTCTGCAGGCGAGTATGGCTACACCTTC CASSMSAGEYGYTF
TRBJ2-1 - TRBV3-1/TRBV3-2 TRBD2 TGTGCCAGTGGGACTAGCGGGGGCAATGAGCAGTTCTTC CASGTSGGNEQFF
TRBJ1-1 - TRBV19 - TGTGCCAGTAGCCCAGTAGGGGCGGTCGCTGAAGCTTTCTTT CASSPVGAVAEAFF
TRBJ1-1 - TRBV12-3/TRBV12-4 - TGTGCCAGCAGTTTAGTGGCACCAGAAGCTTTCTTT CASSLVAPEAFF
TRBJ2-2 few TRBV24-1 - TGTGCCACCAGCCCGGGACACCAGGATTCCGGGGAGCTGTTTTTT CATSPGHQDSGELFF
TRBJ2-1 - TRBV4-3 - TGCGCCAGCAGCATAGGCCAGGGTGGGCAGTTCTTC CASSIGQGGQFF
TRBJ2-2 - TRBV11-2 - TGTGCCAGCAGCCCAAGGCGCTCAGGGCTCGGGGAGCTGTTTTTT CASSPRRSGLGELFF
TRBJ1-2 - TRBV5-1 TRBD1 TGCGCCAGCCGACAGGGGGCTAACTATGGCTACACCTTC CASRQGANYGYTF
TRBJ2-3 - TRBV27 TRBD2 TGTGCCAGCAGTGCAGTGTGGGGAGGGAGCCGCACAGATACGCAGTATTTT CASSAVWGGSRTDTQYF
TRBJ1-5 - TRBV6-1 - TGTGCCAGCAGTGAAGACAGGACGCCTCGTCCCCAGCATTTT CASSEDRTPRPQHF
TRBJ1-1 - TRBV5-1 - TGCGCCAGCAGCTTAGGGAGCGTCTATGTCACTGAAGCTTTCTTT CASSLGSVYVTEAFF
TRBJ2-5 - TRBV5-1 - TGCGCCAGCAGCTTATTCGGGTTGGGCCAAGAGACCCAGTACTTC CASSLFGLGQETQYF
TRBJ1-2 - TRBV18 - TGTGCCAGCTCACCTTTACAAGGGACTAACTATGGCTACACCTTC CASSPLQGTNYGYTF
TRBJ2-5 - TRBV7-2 - TGTGCCAGCAGCTTAACCCGCCGGGGGGAGACCCAGTACTTC CASSLTRRGETQYF
TRBJ1-2 - TRBV6-5 - TGTGCCAGCAGTTTTCAACAGAACTATGGCTACACCTTC CASSFQQNYGYTF
TRBJ1-4 few TRBV28 - TGTGCCAGCAGTACGGGGGGAACTAATGAAAAACTGTTTTTT CASSTGGTNEKLFF
TRBJ2-7 - TRBV10-3 TRBD1 TGTGCCGTGGCAGGGACAGGGGGTTCCGAGCAGTACTTC CAVAGTGGSEQYF
TRBJ2-5 - TRBV7-9 - TGTGCCAGCAGCTTTGGCAGGGTCGGGGAGACCCAGTACTTC CASSFGRVGETQYF
TRBJ2-1 few TRBV5-4 - TGTGCCAGCAGCCCGGCAGAGGGTTTAATGGGGAATGAGCAGTTCTTC CASSPAEGLMGNEQFF
TRBJ2-7 - TRBV3-1/TRBV3-2 - TGTGCCAGCAGCCGGGACTCCCGAACGCCGTACTTC CASSRDSRTPYF
TRBJ2-7 - TRBV13 - TGTGCCAGCAGCCAGGTGGGGACCGAGCAGTACTTC CASSQVGTEQYF
TRBJ2-5 - TRBV5-1 - TGCGCCAGCAGCGAGGGGGGACGGGGAGAGACCCAGTACTTC CASSEGGRGETQYF
TRBJ2-2 - TRBV2 TRBD2 TGTGCCAGCAACGGACTAGCGGTAAACACCGGGGAGCTGTTTTTT CASNGLAVNTGELFF
TRBJ2-3 - TRBV5-1 - TGCGCCAGCAGCTTGGTGACGTTCCTCACAGATACGCAGTATTTT CASSLVTFLTDTQYF
TRBJ2-2 - TRBV7-2 - TGTGCCAGCAGCTTCAACTGGAACACCGGGGAGCTGTTTTTT CASSFNWNTGELFF
TRBJ2-1 - TRBV6-5 - TGTGCCAGCAGTTACATCGGGGTAGCGGCGAATGAGCAGTTCTTC CASSYIGVAANEQFF
TRBJ1-2 few TRBV9 - TGTGCCAGCAGCGTAGGGTTCGGCAGGGGCAATGGCTACACCTTC CASSVGFGRGNGYTF
TRBJ1-2 - TRBV7-2 - TGTGCCAGCAGCTCCCGGACGGGGGGGCACTATGGCTACACCTTC CASSSRTGGHYGYTF
TRBJ1-3 - TRBV5-4 - TGTGCCAGCAGAGATGCGAGCTCTGGAAACACCATATATTTT CASRDASSGNTIYF
TRBJ1-1 - TRBV19 - TGTGCCAGTAGGTTAACAGACGAAGCTTTCTTT CASRLTDEAFF
TRBJ1-2 - TRBV7-8 TRBD1 TGTGCCAGCAGCTTCGACAGGGGTGGGGGCTACACCTTC CASSFDRGGGYTF
TRBJ1-3 - TRBV12-3/TRBV12-4 - TGTGCCAGCAGTTTAAGGGTTGGAAACACCATATATTTT CASSLRVGNTIYF
TRBJ2-2 - TRBV18 - TGTGCCAGCTCACCATGGGCAGGGGTTTCGAACACCGGGGAGCTGTTTTTT CASSPWAGVSNTGELFF
TRBJ1-1 - TRBV5-1 - TGCGCCAGCAGCTCTCCGGGACGGGACACTGAAGCTTTCTTT CASSSPGRDTEAFF
TRBJ2-5 - TRBV11-2 TRBD1 TGTGCCAGCAGCCTATGGACAGGGGGTGAGACCCAGTACTTC CASSLWTGGETQYF
TRBJ2-2 - TRBV30 - TGTGCCTGGAGTGTATTGGGACAAGAGACCGGGGAGCTGTTTTTT CAWSVLGQETGELFF
TRBJ1-2 - TRBV12-3/TRBV12-4 TRBD1 TGTGCCAGCAGTATGGACAGGTTGCCCCTCCCCTTC CASSMDRLPLPF
TRBJ1-5 - TRBV6-6 - TGTGCCAGCAGTTTCCTAAATCAGCCCCAGCATTTT CASSFLNQPQHF
TRBJ2-7 - TRBV5-1 - TGCGCCAGCAGCCCCCGAGAGGGGTTCGCCTACGAGCAGTACTTC CASSPREGFAYEQYF
TRBJ1-1 few TRBV15 - TGTGCCACCAACACCATCGGGGGGGCGTCGGCCACTGAAGCTTTCTTT CATNTIGGASATEAFF
TRBJ1-1 - TRBV4-2 TRBD1 TGTGCCAGCAGCCCGTCGGACAGGGGGTTGGGGAACACTGAAGCTTTCTTT CASSPSDRGLGNTEAFF
TRBJ1-5 once TRBV5-4 - TGTGCCAGCAGCTTGGACACCAAGCCGCCCCAGCATTTT CASSLDTKPPQHF
TRBJ1-2 few TRBV29-1 - TGCAGCGTGCGGGGAGGGAGTAACTATGGCTACACCTTC CSVRGGSNYGYTF
TRBJ1-6 - TRBV15 - TGTGCCACCAGCAGAGATGGGAGCTCCTATAATTCACCCCTCCACTTT CATSRDGSSYNSPLHF
TRBJ1-6 - TRBV5-1 - TGCGCCAGCAGTAACTCAGGGTTCGATTCACCCCTCCACTTT CASSNSGFDSPLHF
TRBJ1-1 - TRBV3-1/TRBV3-2 - TGTGCCAGCAGCCAAGGGGGGCGGCACGAAGCTTTCTTT CASSQGGRHEAFF
TRBJ1-2 - TRBV6-6 - TGTGCCAGCAGTCCGGGGGGCTATGGCTACACCTTC CASSPGGYGYTF
TRBJ2-5 - TRBV7-6 TRBD1 TGTGCCAGCAGCTATGGACAGGGATGGGCCCAGTACTTC CASSYGQGWAQYF
TRBJ1-3 - TRBV5-1 - TGCGCCAGCAGCTTGGGCCGGGGGCAGTACGGAAACACCATATATTTT CASSLGRGQYGNTIYF
TRBJ2-7 - TRBV18 - TGTGCCAGCTCCCCAAAGCAACCGGACAGATCCTACGAGCAGTACTTC CASSPKQPDRSYEQYF
TRBJ2-5 - TRBV2 TRBD1 TGTGCCAGCAACCCGACAGGGGCACAAGAGACCCAGTACTTC CASNPTGAQETQYF
TRBJ2-1 - TRBV2 TRBD2 TGTGCCAGCAGTCCCCGACTAGCCAGCTCCTACAATGAGCAGTTCTTC CASSPRLASSYNEQFF
TRBJ1-1 - TRBV10-1 - TGCGCCAGCAGTGATGGGGCTAGGAAGGTGGCTGAAGCTTTCTTT CASSDGARKVAEAFF
TRBJ2-7 - TRBV6-5 TRBD1 TGTGCCAGCAGTTACTCGAGAGGGGGCAGGTACGAGCAGTACTTC CASSYSRGGRYEQYF
TRBJ2-1 - TRBV5-1 TRBD2 TGCGCCAGCAGCTTAAACGGGGGGGCCTACAATGAGCAGTTCTTC CASSLNGGAYNEQFF
TRBJ1-5 - TRBV19 - TGTGCCAGTAGTATTAAGGTTGGCAATCAGCCCCAGCATTTT CASSIKVGNQPQHF